Listed below are T cell receptor beta chains from one sample, sequenced in a study of OX40 agonist ivuxolimab in advanced cancers. Data came from immunoSEQ multiplex PCR; TCRdb stores just in-frame clones and leaves some out. The table records fewer than 45,000 clones, approximately 90% of them present only once. Sequenced material: CD4+ or CD8+ T cells sorted from blood, taken in a trial of the OX40 agonist ivuxolimab. All receptors derive from an adult with an advanced solid tumor such as melanoma, head and neck, liver or kidney cancer. CDR3s include the opening cysteine and the closing phenylalanine or tryptophan. D genes are given only for firm matches. Some rows mark clone size as missing; the rest say once, few, many or name a class of expanded clone.

>TRBJ2-5|-|TRBV27|-
TGTGCCAGCAGTTTTTCGGGAGTGGGGGAGACCCAGTACTTC
CASSFSGVGETQYF
>TRBJ1-5|-|TRBV28|once
TGTGCCAGCATCCCTTACCCTGGAACTTGGCGGAATCAGCCCCAGCATTTT
CASIPYPGTWRNQPQHF
>TRBJ2-7|TRBD2|TRBV19|-
TGTGCCAGTAGTATAGCCCTAGCGGGGGACTACGAGCAGTACTTC
CASSIALAGDYEQYF
>TRBJ2-7|-|TRBV5-1|-
TGCGCCAGCAGCTTGGGATACGAGCAGTACTTC
CASSLGYEQYF
>TRBJ1-1|-|TRBV5-5|-
TGTGCCAGCAGCTTGGGGTCAGGTGAAGCTTTCTTT
CASSLGSGEAFF
>TRBJ1-3|-|TRBV5-6|once
TGTGCCAGCAGCCCAGTGGGGGGAAACACCATATATTTT
CASSPVGGNTIYF
>TRBJ2-2|TRBD2|TRBV6-6|once
TGTGCCAGCAGCTCCGGTCTAGCGGCCCTCACCGGGGAGCTGTTTTTT
CASSSGLAALTGELFF
>TRBJ2-5|-|TRBV7-2|-
TGTGCCAGCAACGATGGGGGAGGAGAGACCCAGTACTTC
CASNDGGGETQYF
>TRBJ1-6|-|TRBV7-9|-
TGTGCCAGCGGCCTAAATTCACCCCTCCACTTT
CASGLNSPLHF
>TRBJ2-3|-|TRBV19|-
TGTGCCAGTAGTATCGTAGGCCCCCGTGAGCGGTTGGGGGGCACAGATACGCAGTATTTT
CASSIVGPRERLGGTDTQYF
>TRBJ1-1|TRBD1|TRBV13|-
TGTGCCAGCAGCTCCCGAGGGGGCTCGAACACTGAAGCTTTCTTT
CASSSRGGSNTEAFF
>TRBJ2-2|TRBD2|TRBV27|-
TGTGCCAGCAGTTACCGGGGGCTAGCGGGAAGCACCGGGGAGCTGTTTTTT
CASSYRGLAGSTGELFF
>TRBJ2-5|TRBD1|TRBV11-2|-
TGTGCCAGCAGCTCGATCTTTACAGGGGGCGTTAGAGAGACCCAGTACTTC
CASSSIFTGGVRETQYF
>TRBJ2-1|TRBD2|TRBV29-1|-
TGCAGCGCCCGGGGACTAGCGGGGGGGCGGGGCCGCAATGAGCAGTTCTTC
CSARGLAGGRGRNEQFF
>TRBJ1-1|-|TRBV27|-
TGTGCCAGCAGCTCTATAAGGGGCCACACTGAAGCTTTCTTT
CASSSIRGHTEAFF
>TRBJ1-4|-|TRBV5-8|-
TGTGCCAGCAGCTTGGTTTTAAATGAAAAACTGTTTTTT
CASSLVLNEKLFF
>TRBJ1-1|-|TRBV7-9|-
TGTGCCAGCAGCAGGGTGGGCAGGGGAACTGAAGCTTTCTTT
CASSRVGRGTEAFF